This T cell receptor (beta chain) appears in the sequencing data of a study of blood T cell repertoires in COVID-19. Produced via immunoSEQ multiplex PCR; TCRdb's table is partial and in-frame only. This sample has fewer than 350,000 clones, with around 81% found just once. The V gene's germline CDR1 is MNHEY and CDR2 SMNVEV (reference sequence). The CDR3 has 16 residues. V lost 2 bases and J lost 5; bases outside the gene matches: 6. Input material: peripheral blood. This sequence joins TRBV27 and TRBJ2-1; 10 nucleotides agree with TRBD1. This receptor was taken from a woman aged 55-70 years with active or convalescent COVID-19. The CDR3 sequence: CASSLDHGTGDNEQFF. CDR3 nucleotide sequence: TGTGCCAGCAGTTTAGATCACGGGACAGGGGACAATGAGCAGTTCTTC.